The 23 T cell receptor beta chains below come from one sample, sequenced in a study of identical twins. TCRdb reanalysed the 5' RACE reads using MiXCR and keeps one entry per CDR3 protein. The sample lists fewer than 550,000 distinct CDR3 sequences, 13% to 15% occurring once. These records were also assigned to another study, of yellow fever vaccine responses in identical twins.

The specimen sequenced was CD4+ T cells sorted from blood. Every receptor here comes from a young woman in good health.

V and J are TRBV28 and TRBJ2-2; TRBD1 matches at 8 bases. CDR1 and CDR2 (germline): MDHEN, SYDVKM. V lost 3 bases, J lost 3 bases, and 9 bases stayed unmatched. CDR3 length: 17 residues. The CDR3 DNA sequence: TGTGCCAGCAGTTTTGGGTCCCGGACAGGGCACACCGGGGAGCTGTTTTTT. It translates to CASSFGSRTGHTGELFF. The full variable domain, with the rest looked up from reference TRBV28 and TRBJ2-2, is DVKVTQSSRYLVKRTGEKVFLECVQDMDHENMFWYRQDPGLGLRLIYFSYDVKMKEKGDIPEGYSVSREKKERFSLILESASTNQTSMYLCASSFGSRTGHTGELFFGEGSRLTVL.

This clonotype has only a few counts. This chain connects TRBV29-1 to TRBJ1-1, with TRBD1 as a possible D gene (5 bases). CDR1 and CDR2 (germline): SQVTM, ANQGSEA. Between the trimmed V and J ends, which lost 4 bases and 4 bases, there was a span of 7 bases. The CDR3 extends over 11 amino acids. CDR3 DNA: TGCAGCGTTGCCGGGACCACTGAAGCTTTCTTT. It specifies CSVAGTTEAFF.

The CDR3 is CASSPNPGGNTDTQYF. The CDR3 DNA follows: TGTGCCAGCAGCCCCAACCCGGGGGGTAACACAGATACGCAGTATTTT. The chain uses TRBV28 and TRBJ2-3, with 7 bases fitting TRBD2. The ends lost 6 bases at V and 2 bases at J; junction bases unmatched: 11. Looked up from germline, CDR1 is MDHEN and CDR2 is SYDVKM. The CDR3 covers 16 residues.

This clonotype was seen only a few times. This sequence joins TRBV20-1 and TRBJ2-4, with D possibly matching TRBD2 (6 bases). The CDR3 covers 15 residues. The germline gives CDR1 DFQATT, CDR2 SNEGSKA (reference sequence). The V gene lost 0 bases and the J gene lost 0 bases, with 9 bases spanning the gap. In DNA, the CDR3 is TGCAGTGCTAGAGATAGGAGGGAAGCCAAAAACATTCAGTACTTC. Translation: CSARDRREAKNIQYF.

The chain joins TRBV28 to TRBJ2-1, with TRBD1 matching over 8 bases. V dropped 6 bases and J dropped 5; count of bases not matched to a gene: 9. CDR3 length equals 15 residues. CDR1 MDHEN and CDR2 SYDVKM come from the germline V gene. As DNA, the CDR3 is TGTGCCAGCAGGCAGGGGCAGGGGGCAAACAATGAGCAGTTCTTC. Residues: CASRQGQGANNEQFF.

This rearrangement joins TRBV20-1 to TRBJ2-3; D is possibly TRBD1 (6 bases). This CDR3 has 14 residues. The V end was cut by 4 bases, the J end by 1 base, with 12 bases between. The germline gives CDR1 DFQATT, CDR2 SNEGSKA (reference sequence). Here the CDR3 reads CSATGVPGTDTQYF. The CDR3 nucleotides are TGCAGTGCTACAGGGGTCCCGGGCACAGATACGCAGTATTTT.

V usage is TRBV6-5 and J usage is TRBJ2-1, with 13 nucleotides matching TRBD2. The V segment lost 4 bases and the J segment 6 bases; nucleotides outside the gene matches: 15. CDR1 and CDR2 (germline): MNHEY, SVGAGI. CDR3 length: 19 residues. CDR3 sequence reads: CASSSPRGKGTSGINEQFF. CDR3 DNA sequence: TGTGCCAGCAGTTCCCCTAGGGGGAAAGGGACTAGCGGGATCAATGAGCAGTTCTTC.

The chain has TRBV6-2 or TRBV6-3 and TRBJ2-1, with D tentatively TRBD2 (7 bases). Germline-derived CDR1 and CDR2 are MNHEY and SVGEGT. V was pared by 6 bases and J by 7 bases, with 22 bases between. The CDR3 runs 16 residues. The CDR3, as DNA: TGTGCCAGCAGCCCGGGGTGGCGAGGGGGACTAAATGAGCAGTTCTTC. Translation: CASSPGWRGGLNEQFF.

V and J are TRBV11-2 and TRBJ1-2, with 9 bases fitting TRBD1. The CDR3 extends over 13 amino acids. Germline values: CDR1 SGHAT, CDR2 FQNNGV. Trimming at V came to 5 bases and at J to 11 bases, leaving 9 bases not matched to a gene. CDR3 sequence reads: CASSAGQGLGYTF. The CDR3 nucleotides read TGTGCCAGCAGCGCGGGACAGGGCTTGGGATACACCTTC.

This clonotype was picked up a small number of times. This chain's CDR3 is CAGSRDVRTGELFF. CDR3 sequence (DNA): TGTGCCGGGAGCCGGGACGTACGTACCGGGGAGCTGTTTTTT. J is TRBJ2-2 and V is TRBV6-2 or TRBV6-3, with D tentatively TRBD1 or TRBD2 (5 bases each). CDR1 and CDR2 (germline): MNHEY, SVGEGT. Trimming left V 11 bases short and J 5 bases short, with 18 bases between. This CDR3 contains 14 residues.

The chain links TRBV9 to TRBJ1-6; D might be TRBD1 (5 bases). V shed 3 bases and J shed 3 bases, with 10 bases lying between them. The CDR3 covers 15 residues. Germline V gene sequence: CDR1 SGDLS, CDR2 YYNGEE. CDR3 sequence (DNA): TGTGCCAGCAGCGAACAGGTCGGCTATAATTCACCCCTCCACTTT. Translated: CASSEQVGYNSPLHF.

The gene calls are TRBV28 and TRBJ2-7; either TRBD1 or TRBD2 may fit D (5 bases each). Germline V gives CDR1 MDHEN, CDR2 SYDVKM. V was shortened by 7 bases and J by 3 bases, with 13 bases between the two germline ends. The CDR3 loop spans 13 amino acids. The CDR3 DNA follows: TGTGCCAGCATCGGGACGCAGTACTACGAGCAGTACTTC. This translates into CASIGTQYYEQYF.

CDR3 sequence: CASNKEGQGSWNTEAFF. The CDR3, as DNA: TGTGCCAGCAACAAAGAGGGGCAGGGAAGCTGGAACACTGAAGCTTTCTTT. The rearrangement links TRBV4-2 to TRBJ1-1, with D perhaps matching TRBD1 (5 bases). Germline V gene lookup returns CDR1 LGHNA and CDR2 YNFKEQ. Trimming took off 7 bases at V and 1 base at J, with 22 bases between the two ends. There are 17 residues in the CDR3.

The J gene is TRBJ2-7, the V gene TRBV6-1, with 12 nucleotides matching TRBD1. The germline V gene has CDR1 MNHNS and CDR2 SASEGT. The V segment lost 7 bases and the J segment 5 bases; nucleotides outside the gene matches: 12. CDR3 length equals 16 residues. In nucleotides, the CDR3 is TGTGCCAGCACCAACGCCATGGGACAGGGGGCGGACGAGCAGTACTTC. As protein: CASTNAMGQGADEQYF.

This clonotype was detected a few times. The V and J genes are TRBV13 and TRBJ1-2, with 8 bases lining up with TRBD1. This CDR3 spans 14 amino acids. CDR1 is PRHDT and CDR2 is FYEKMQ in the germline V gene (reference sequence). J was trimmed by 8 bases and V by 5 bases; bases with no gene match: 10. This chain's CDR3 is CASSLNRGISGYTF. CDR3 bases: TGTGCCAGCAGCCTTAACAGGGGGATCTCGGGCTACACCTTC.

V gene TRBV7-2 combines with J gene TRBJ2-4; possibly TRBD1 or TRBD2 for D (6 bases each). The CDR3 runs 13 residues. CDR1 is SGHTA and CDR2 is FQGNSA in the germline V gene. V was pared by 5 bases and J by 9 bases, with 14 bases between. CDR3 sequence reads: CASSGRQEGIQYF. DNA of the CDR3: TGTGCCAGCAGCGGCCGACAGGAGGGCATTCAGTACTTC. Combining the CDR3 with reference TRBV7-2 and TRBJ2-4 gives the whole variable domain GAGVSQSPSNKVTEKGKDVELRCDPISGHTALYWYRQSLGQGLEFLIYFQGNSAPDKSGLPSDRFSAERTGGSVSTLTIQRTQQEDSAVYLCASSGRQEGIQYFGAGTRLSVL.

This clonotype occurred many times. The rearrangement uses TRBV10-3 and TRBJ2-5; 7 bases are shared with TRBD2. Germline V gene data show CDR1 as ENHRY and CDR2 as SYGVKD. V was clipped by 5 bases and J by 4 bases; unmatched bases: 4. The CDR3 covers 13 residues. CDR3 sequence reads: CAISPGGGETQYF. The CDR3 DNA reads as TGTGCCATCAGTCCGGGGGGAGGAGAGACCCAGTACTTC.

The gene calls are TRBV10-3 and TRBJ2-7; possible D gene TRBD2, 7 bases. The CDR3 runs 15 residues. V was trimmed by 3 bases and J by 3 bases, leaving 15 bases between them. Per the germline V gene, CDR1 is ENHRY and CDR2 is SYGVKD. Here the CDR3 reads CAISDPSRGGYEQYF. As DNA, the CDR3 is TGTGCCATCAGTGATCCATCGAGGGGGGGCTACGAGCAGTACTTC.

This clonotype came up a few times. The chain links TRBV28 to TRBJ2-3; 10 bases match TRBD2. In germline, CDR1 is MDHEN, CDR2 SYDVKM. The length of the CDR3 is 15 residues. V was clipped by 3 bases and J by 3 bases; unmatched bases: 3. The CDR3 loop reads CASSFGSGGTDTQYF. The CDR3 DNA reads TGTGCCAGCAGTTTCGGTAGCGGGGGGACAGATACGCAGTATTTT.

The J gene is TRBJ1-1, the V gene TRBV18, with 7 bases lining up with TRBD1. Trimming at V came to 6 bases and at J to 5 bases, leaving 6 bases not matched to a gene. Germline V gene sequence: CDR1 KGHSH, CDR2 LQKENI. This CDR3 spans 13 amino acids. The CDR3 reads CASSKQGRTEAFF. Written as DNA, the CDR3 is TGTGCCAGCTCTAAACAGGGGAGGACTGAAGCTTTCTTT.

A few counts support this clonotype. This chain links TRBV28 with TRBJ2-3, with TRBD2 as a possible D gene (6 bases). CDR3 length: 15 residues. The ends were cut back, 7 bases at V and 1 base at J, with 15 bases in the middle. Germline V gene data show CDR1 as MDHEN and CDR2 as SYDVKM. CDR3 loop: CASIHGGWGTDTQYF. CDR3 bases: TGTGCCAGCATCCATGGGGGGTGGGGCACAGATACGCAGTATTTT.

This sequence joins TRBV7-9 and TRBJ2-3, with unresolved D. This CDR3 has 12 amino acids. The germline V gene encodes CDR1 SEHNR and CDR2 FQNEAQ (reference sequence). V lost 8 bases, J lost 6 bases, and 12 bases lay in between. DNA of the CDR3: TGTGCCAGCGCTCGGATCACCGATACGCAGTATTTT. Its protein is CASARITDTQYF.

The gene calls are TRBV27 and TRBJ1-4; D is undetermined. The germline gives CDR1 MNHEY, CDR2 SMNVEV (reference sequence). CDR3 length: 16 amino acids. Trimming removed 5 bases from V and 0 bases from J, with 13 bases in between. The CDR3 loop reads CASSLKRRATNEKLFF. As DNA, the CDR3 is TGTGCCAGCAGTCTGAAACGACGGGCAACTAATGAAAAACTGTTTTTT. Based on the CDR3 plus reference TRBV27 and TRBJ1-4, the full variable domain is EAQVTQNPRYLITVTGKKLTVTCSQNMNHEYMSWYRQDPGLGLRQIYYSMNVEVTDKGDVPEGYKVSRKEKRNFPLILESPSPNQTSLYFCASSLKRRATNEKLFFGSGTQLSVL.